The 30 T cell receptor beta chains below were found in one sample sequenced in a study of shared clonotypes between healthy human individuals. The naive CD8 subset, CD45RO-negative cells positively selected for CCR7, excluded terminally differentiated effector memory CD45RA+ cells. Here immunoSEQ multiplex PCR was the method, and the copy in TCRdb shows in-frame clones only, minus some. In the table there are about 2.1 million clones, about 93% of which are singletons. Sequences were obtained from naive CD8+ T cells from PBMCs. The receptor set was obtained from a man between 18 and 35 years old in good health. Some clones in this sample may be carry-over from other donors' samples.

The rearrangement links TRBV11-2 to TRBJ2-7, with no clear D. From germline, CDR1 is SGHAT and CDR2 FQNNGV. The germline V and J ends were trimmed by 4 bases and 3 bases, with 7 bases remaining between them. There are 12 residues in the CDR3. The CDR3 loop reads CASSSDLYEQYF. The CDR3 DNA sequence: TGTGCCAGCAGCTCGGACCTCTACGAGCAGTACTTC.

The rearrangement links TRBV6-5 to TRBJ1-2; possible D gene TRBD1, 6 bases. The CDR3 is made up of 15 amino acids. V was shortened by 7 bases and J by 5 bases, with 20 bases between the two germline ends. Germline CDR1 reads MNHEY; CDR2 reads SVGAGI. In DNA form, the CDR3 reads TGTGCCAGCACCACCGGGGGGCAGGGGTTTTATGGCTACACCTTC. Protein product: CASTTGGQGFYGYTF.

The rearrangement joins TRBV28 to TRBJ2-7; 11 nucleotides match TRBD2. J was trimmed by 4 bases and V by 7 bases; bases with no gene match: 9. Germline V gene data show CDR1 as MDHEN and CDR2 as SYDVKM. The CDR3 is 15 residues long. The CDR3 region is CASTLGTSGKYEQYF. CDR3 in DNA: TGTGCCAGCACCCTCGGGACTAGCGGTAAATACGAGCAGTACTTC.

This sequence joins TRBV4-2 and TRBJ2-2, with D possibly matching TRBD1 (5 bases). The V and J ends lost 5 bases and 6 bases respectively, with 7 bases between them. This CDR3 has 12 residues. CDR1 is LGHNA, CDR2 YNFKEQ, per germline. The CDR3 sequence is CASSEGAGELFF. CDR3 nucleotide sequence: TGTGCCAGCAGCGAAGGGGCCGGGGAGCTGTTTTTT.

The chain joins TRBV9 to TRBJ2-1; 9 bases are shared with TRBD2. Unmatched junction bases numbered 8, after V lost 7 bases and J lost 6 bases. The germline gives CDR1 SGDLS, CDR2 YYNGEE. This CDR3 region has 14 residues. CDR3: CASCAGTSCNEQFF. The CDR3 DNA follows: TGTGCCAGCTGTGCCGGGACTAGCTGCAATGAGCAGTTCTTC.

The rearrangement uses TRBV7-8 and TRBJ2-7; TRBD2 matches 9 bases. The CDR3 covers 17 residues. V shed 1 base and J 1 base; nucleotides not matched to a gene: 8. The germline gives CDR1 SGHVS, CDR2 FQNEAQ. CDR3 amino acids: CASSLDPSGNPSYEQYF. The CDR3 DNA sequence: TGTGCCAGCAGCTTAGATCCTAGCGGGAACCCTTCCTACGAGCAGTACTTC. The variable domain in full, with the rest retrieved from reference TRBV7-8 and TRBJ2-7, is GAGVSQSPRYKVAKRGQDVALRCDPISGHVSLFWYQQALGQGPEFLTYFQNEAQLDKSGLPSDRFFAERPEGSVSTLKIQRTQQEDSAVYLCASSLDPSGNPSYEQYFGPGTRLTVT.

The V gene is TRBV5-8, the J gene TRBJ2-7; perhaps TRBD1 as D (5 bases). CDR1 is SGHTS, CDR2 YDEGEE, per germline. This CDR3 is built from 11 residues. The V end lost 6 bases, the J end lost 3 bases, and 7 bases lay between the germline ends. The CDR3 DNA reads TGTGCCAGCAACCAGGGCTACGAGCAGTACTTC. Translated, it gives CASNQGYEQYF.

Regarding this clone: The same CDR3 also results from other DNA sequences found in this sample. The chain links TRBV2 to TRBJ2-7, with D unresolved. V was clipped by 4 bases and J by 4 bases, with 8 bases between them. The CDR3 spans 12 residues. Germline V CDR1 and CDR2: SNHLY, FYNNEI. The CDR3 DNA reads TGTGCCAGCAGTGTGGTGGCTTACGAGCAGTACTTC. Encoded protein: CASSVVAYEQYF.

V usage is TRBV5-6 and J usage is TRBJ2-7, with D possibly matching TRBD1 (6 bases). V was clipped by 2 bases and J by 4 bases, with 16 bases between them. From germline, CDR1 is SGHDT and CDR2 YYEEEE. The CDR3 runs to 15 residues. The CDR3 is CASSFPRDMLYEQYF. CDR3 nucleotide sequence: TGTGCCAGCAGCTTCCCCCGGGACATGCTATACGAGCAGTACTTC.

For this clone: This CDR3 is also generated by other DNA sequences in the sample. The rearrangement joins TRBV7-9 to TRBJ2-5; the D gene is possibly TRBD1 (6 bases). This CDR3 contains 15 residues. CDR1 is SEHNR and CDR2 is FQNEAQ in the germline V gene (reference sequence). V shed 5 bases and J shed 0 bases, with 13 bases lying between them. CDR3 protein: CASSPWTEYQETQYF. CDR3 DNA sequence: TGTGCCAGCAGCCCCTGGACAGAGTACCAAGAGACCCAGTACTTC.

The chain's CDR3 is CASSLYSRNQPQHF. The CDR3 coding sequence is TGTGCCAGCAGTCTTTACAGCAGGAATCAGCCCCAGCATTTT. The chain couples TRBV27 to TRBJ1-5; D is ambiguous. Germline V gene lookup returns CDR1 MNHEY and CDR2 SMNVEV (reference sequence). The V gene lost 5 bases and the J gene lost 4 bases, with 12 bases spanning the gap. CDR3 length: 14 amino acids.

This chain uses TRBV7-8 with TRBJ2-7; 7 bases map to TRBD2. CDR1 and CDR2 (germline): SGHVS, FQNEAQ. This CDR3 spans 15 amino acids. Trimming at V came to 1 base and at J to 0 bases, leaving 3 bases not matched to a gene. The CDR3: CASSLEGGSSYEQYF. CDR3 in DNA: TGTGCCAGCAGCTTAGAAGGCGGGAGCTCCTACGAGCAGTACTTC.

V is TRBV11-2 and J is TRBJ2-7, with D possibly matching TRBD2 (6 bases). V lost 1 base, J lost 4 bases, and 14 bases lay in between. Per the germline V gene, CDR1 is SGHAT and CDR2 is FQNNGV. The length of the CDR3 is 15 residues. The CDR3 region has the DNA TGTGCCAGCAGCTTAGCCGCCGAGGGACTGTACGAGCAGTACTTC. It yields the protein CASSLAAEGLYEQYF.

The chain couples TRBV5-4 to TRBJ2-3; 12 nucleotides line up with TRBD1. The V gene's germline CDR1 is SGHNT and CDR2 YYREEE (reference sequence). The V gene end was trimmed by 1 base and the J gene end by 4 bases; junction bases not matched to a gene: 4. This CDR3 has 16 amino acids. The chain's CDR3 is CASSLKGTGGPDTQYF. CDR3 coding DNA: TGTGCCAGCAGCTTGAAGGGGACAGGGGGCCCAGATACGCAGTATTTT.

The chain couples TRBV19 to TRBJ2-7; 8 bases fit TRBD1. The junction had 9 bases not matched to a gene; V was cut back by 5 bases and J by 3 bases. The CDR3 consists of 15 residues. Germline V gene sequence: CDR1 LNHDA, CDR2 SQIVND (reference sequence). Here the CDR3 reads CASSSTGTGIYEQYF. CDR3 bases: TGTGCCAGTAGTTCTACCGGGACAGGTATCTACGAGCAGTACTTC.

The J gene is TRBJ2-3, the V gene TRBV4-3; D call uncertain. The V and J ends lost 4 bases and 1 base respectively, with 27 bases between them. This CDR3 has 20 residues. Germline assignment: CDR1 LGHNA and CDR2 YSLEER. DNA of the CDR3: TGCGCCAGCAGCCCAAGATACGCTACTGAGGTCAGTACCGGCACAGATACGCAGTATTTT. Translation gives CASSPRYATEVSTGTDTQYF.

This clone has only one observation. The V and J genes are TRBV29-1 and TRBJ2-5, with 9 bases matching TRBD2. Germline assignment: CDR1 SQVTM and CDR2 ANQGSEA. This CDR3 has 15 residues. V lost 6 bases, J lost 6 bases, and 14 bases stayed unmatched. The DNA of the CDR3 is TGCAGCGTCCGTCTCCATAGCGGGAGAACAAAGACCCAGTACTTC. Its protein product is CSVRLHSGRTKTQYF.

The chain recombines TRBV27 with TRBJ2-1; 8 nucleotides match TRBD2. This CDR3 spans 17 amino acids. CDR1 and CDR2 from the germline V gene are MNHEY and SMNVEV (reference sequence). The junction had 10 bases not matched to a gene; V was cut back by 5 bases and J by 1 base. The CDR3 nucleotides are TGTGCCAGCAGTACCCACGTAGCGGGACTATCCTACAATGAGCAGTTCTTC. Translating it yields CASSTHVAGLSYNEQFF.

As for this clone: This specimen includes other DNA sequences encoding the same CDR3. This sequence joins TRBV9 and TRBJ2-1; 9 bases fit TRBD2. The germline V gene has CDR1 SGDLS and CDR2 YYNGEE. After removal of 3 bases from V and 7 bases from J, the junction contained 5 bases not matched to a gene. The length of the CDR3 is 14 residues. The CDR3, as DNA: TGTGCCAGCAGCGCGGGACTAGCTGGGAATGAGCAGTTCTTC. Amino acids: CASSAGLAGNEQFF.

This clone was recorded once. Written as DNA, the CDR3 is TGTGCCAGCAGCCAAGCCCTTGAAGGGGATCTCGGGTACGAGCAGTACTTC. This translates into CASSQALEGDLGYEQYF. The V call is TRBV4-2, the J call TRBJ2-7, with a weak D call TRBD1 (5 bases). Germline V gives CDR1 LGHNA, CDR2 YNFKEQ. Trimming pared 1 base from V and 4 bases from J, leaving 20 bases between. The CDR3 consists of 17 residues.

The chain carries TRBV9 and TRBJ1-5; the match to TRBD1 covers 8 bases. The CDR3 is 16 amino acids. Germline lookup yields CDR1 SGDLS and CDR2 YYNGEE. J was trimmed by 6 bases and V by 2 bases; bases with no gene match: 10. The CDR3 region has the DNA TGTGCCAGCAGCGTTCAGGACAGGGCCGTTGGTCAGCCCCAGCATTTT. Its protein is CASSVQDRAVGQPQHF.

The chain uses TRBV27 and TRBJ2-1; no clear D gene. This CDR3 comprises 14 residues. The V gene's germline CDR1 is MNHEY and CDR2 SMNVEV (reference sequence). V lost 2 bases and J lost 2, with 7 bases in between. CDR3 sequence (DNA): TGTGCCAGCAGTTTACGTCTACCCTACAATGAGCAGTTCTTC. Its protein product is CASSLRLPYNEQFF.

The J gene is TRBJ2-7, the V gene TRBV4-1, with TRBD2 identical over 8 bases. Trimming at V came to 1 base and at J to 4 bases, leaving 3 bases not matched to a gene. There are 14 residues in the CDR3. CDR1 MGHRA and CDR2 YSYEKL come from the germline V gene. The CDR3 region has the DNA TGCGCCAGCAGCCAAGGACTAGCGAGTTACGAGCAGTACTTC. It specifies CASSQGLASYEQYF.

The rearrangement uses TRBV27 and TRBJ2-4; TRBD1 or TRBD2 may be the D gene (5 bases each). With 6 bases removed from V and 3 bases from J, the gap between germline ends came to 21 bases. The CDR3 extends over 17 amino acids. Germline CDR1 reads MNHEY; CDR2 reads SMNVEV (reference sequence). CDR3 nucleotides: TGTGCCAGCAGCTCCCTCTGGCAGGGAGACGGCAAAAACATTCAGTACTTC. This translates into CASSSLWQGDGKNIQYF.

The CDR3: CASSHGISYEQYF. DNA of the CDR3: TGTGCCAGCAGTCATGGGATTTCCTACGAGCAGTACTTC. V and J are TRBV27 and TRBJ2-7; no definite D call. In germline, CDR1 is MNHEY, CDR2 SMNVEV (reference sequence). There are 13 residues in the CDR3. Trimming pared 5 bases from V and 1 base from J, leaving 9 bases between.

The chain couples TRBV4-3 to TRBJ1-5; possibly TRBD1 for D (5 bases). This CDR3 is built from 15 residues. Germline V gene lookup returns CDR1 LGHNA and CDR2 YSLEER. The V gene lost 0 bases and the J gene lost 5 bases, with 11 bases spanning the gap. The CDR3 sequence: CASSQDRGTYQPQHF. Here the CDR3 DNA reads TGCGCCAGCAGCCAAGATCGGGGGACCTATCAGCCCCAGCATTTT.

The V gene is TRBV13, the J gene TRBJ1-4, with D possibly being TRBD1 (5 bases). This CDR3 is 15 amino acids long. The germline CDR1 and CDR2 sequences are PRHDT and FYEKMQ (reference sequence). Trimming removed 3 bases at V and 4 bases at J, with 12 bases between. For the CDR3, the DNA is TGTGCCAGCAGCTTGGCCGGGGCCTTTAATGAAAAACTGTTTTTT. It specifies CASSLAGAFNEKLFF.

For the CDR3, the DNA is TGTGCCAGCAGTACCAGCGGGAGTTCCCACGAGCAGTACTTC. Its translation: CASSTSGSSHEQYF. The chain links TRBV27 to TRBJ2-7, with 8 bases aligning to TRBD2. V dropped 5 bases and J dropped 5; count of bases not matched to a gene: 8. The CDR3 consists of 14 residues. The V gene's germline CDR1 is MNHEY and CDR2 SMNVEV (reference sequence).

The chain is built from TRBV30 and TRBJ2-7, with D perhaps matching TRBD1 (5 bases). The V end lost 0 bases, the J end lost 1 base, and 16 bases lay between the germline ends. Germline V gives CDR1 GTSNPN, CDR2 SVGIG (reference sequence). This CDR3 is built from 16 residues. The CDR3 bases are TGTGCCTGGAGTGTACGGATGACAGTGTTTTCCTACGAGCAGTACTTC. The encoded protein is CAWSVRMTVFSYEQYF.

The chain links TRBV27 to TRBJ2-5; TRBD1 is a possible D gene (6 bases). Trimming removed 5 bases at V and 0 bases at J, with 19 bases between. The germline gives CDR1 MNHEY, CDR2 SMNVEV (reference sequence). The CDR3 contains 17 residues. DNA of the CDR3: TGTGCCAGCAGTATAGGGGGACCCAGAGCTTACCAAGAGACCCAGTACTTC. Translated, it gives CASSIGGPRAYQETQYF.